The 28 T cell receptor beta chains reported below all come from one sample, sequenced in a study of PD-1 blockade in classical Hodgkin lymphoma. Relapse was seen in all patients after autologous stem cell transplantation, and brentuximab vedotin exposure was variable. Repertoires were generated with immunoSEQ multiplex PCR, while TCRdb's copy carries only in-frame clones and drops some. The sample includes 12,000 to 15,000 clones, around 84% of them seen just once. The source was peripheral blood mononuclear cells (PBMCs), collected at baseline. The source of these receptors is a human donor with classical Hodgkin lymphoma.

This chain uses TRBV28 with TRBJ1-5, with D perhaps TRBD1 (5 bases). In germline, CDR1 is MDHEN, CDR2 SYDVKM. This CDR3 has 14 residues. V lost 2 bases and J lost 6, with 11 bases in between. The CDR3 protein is CASSLIRGGQPQHF. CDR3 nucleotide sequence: TGTGCCAGCAGTTTAATAAGGGGCGGTCAGCCCCAGCATTTT.

The CDR3 coding sequence is TGTGCCAGCAGCGCTAGCGGGGCGGCCTACAATGAGCAGTTCTTC. Its protein product is CASSASGAAYNEQFF. V and J are TRBV9 and TRBJ2-1, with 9 nucleotides matching TRBD2. This CDR3 is built from 15 residues. Germline values: CDR1 SGDLS, CDR2 YYNGEE. J was trimmed by 2 bases and V by 3 bases; bases with no gene match: 3.

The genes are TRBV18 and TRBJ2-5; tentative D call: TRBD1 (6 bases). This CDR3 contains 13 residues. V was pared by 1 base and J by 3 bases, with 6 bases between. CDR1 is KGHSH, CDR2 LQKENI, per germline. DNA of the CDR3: TGTGCCAGCTCACCACGACAGGAAGAGACCCAGTACTTC. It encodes CASSPRQEETQYF. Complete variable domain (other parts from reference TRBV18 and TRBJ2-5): NAGVMQNPRHLVRRRGQEARLRCSPMKGHSHVYWYRQLPEEGLKFMVYLQKENIIDESGMPKERFSAEFPKEGPSILRIQQVVRGDSAAYFCASSPRQEETQYFGPGTRLLVL.

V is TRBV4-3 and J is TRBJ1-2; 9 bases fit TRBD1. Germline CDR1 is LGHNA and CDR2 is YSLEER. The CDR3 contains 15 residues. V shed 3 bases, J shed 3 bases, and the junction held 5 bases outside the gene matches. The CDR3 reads CASSHWDRDDYGYTF. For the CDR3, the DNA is TGCGCCAGCAGCCACTGGGACAGGGATGACTATGGCTACACCTTC.

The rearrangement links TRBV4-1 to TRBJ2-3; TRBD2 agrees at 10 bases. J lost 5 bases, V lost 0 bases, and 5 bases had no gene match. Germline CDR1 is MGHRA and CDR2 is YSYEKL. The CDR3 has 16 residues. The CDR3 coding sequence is TGCGCCAGCAGCCAAGAGGGACTAGCGAGCGGAGATACGCAGTATTTT. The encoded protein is CASSQEGLASGDTQYF.

CDR3 loop: CASSGGEDRNYGYTF. The CDR3 nucleotides are TGTGCCAGCAGCGGCGGGGAGGACAGGAACTATGGCTACACCTTC. V gene TRBV11-3 combines with J gene TRBJ1-2; the match to TRBD1 covers 7 bases. CDR1 SGHNT and CDR2 YENEEA come from the germline V gene. Losses at the gene ends were 5 bases for V and 2 bases for J; bases not matched to a gene: 8. The CDR3 loop spans 15 amino acids.

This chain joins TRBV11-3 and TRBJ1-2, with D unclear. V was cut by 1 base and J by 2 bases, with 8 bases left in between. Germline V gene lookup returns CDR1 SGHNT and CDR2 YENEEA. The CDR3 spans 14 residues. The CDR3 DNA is TGTGCCAGCAGCTTAGGGATAGGGAACTATGGCTACACCTTC. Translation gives CASSLGIGNYGYTF.

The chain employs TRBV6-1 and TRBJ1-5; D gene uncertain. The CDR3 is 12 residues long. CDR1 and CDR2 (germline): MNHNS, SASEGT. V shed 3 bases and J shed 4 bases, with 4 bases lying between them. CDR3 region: CASSEGNQPQHF. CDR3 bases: TGTGCCAGCAGTGAGGGAAATCAGCCCCAGCATTTT.

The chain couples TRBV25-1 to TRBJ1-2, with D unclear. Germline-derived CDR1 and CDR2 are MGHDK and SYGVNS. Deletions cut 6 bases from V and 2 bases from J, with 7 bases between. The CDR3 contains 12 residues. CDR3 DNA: TGTGCCAGCAGATGGGGAAACTATGGCTACACCTTC. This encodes CASRWGNYGYTF.

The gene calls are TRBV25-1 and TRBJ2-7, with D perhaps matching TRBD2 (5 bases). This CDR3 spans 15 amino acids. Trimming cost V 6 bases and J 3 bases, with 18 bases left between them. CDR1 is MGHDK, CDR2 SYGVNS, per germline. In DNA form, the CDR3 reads TGTGCCAGCAGCCCCGCCCTAGGTCGGGGCTACGAGCAGTACTTC. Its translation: CASSPALGRGYEQYF.

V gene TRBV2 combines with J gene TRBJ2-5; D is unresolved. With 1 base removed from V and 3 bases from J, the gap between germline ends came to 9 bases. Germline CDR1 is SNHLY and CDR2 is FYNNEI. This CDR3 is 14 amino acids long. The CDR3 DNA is TGTGCCAGCAGTGAAGAGGGTACAAAAGAGACCCAGTACTTC. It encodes CASSEEGTKETQYF.

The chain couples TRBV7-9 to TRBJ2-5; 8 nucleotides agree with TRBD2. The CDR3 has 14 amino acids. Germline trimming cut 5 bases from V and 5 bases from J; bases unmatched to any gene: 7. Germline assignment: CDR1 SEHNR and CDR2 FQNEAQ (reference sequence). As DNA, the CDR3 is TGTGCCAGCAGCGGTAGCGGGAAGGGGGAGACCCAGTACTTC. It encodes CASSGSGKGETQYF. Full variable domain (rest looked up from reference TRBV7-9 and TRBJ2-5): DTGVSQNPRHKITKRGQNVTFRCDPISEHNRLYWYRQTLGQGPEFLTYFQNEAQLEKSRLLSDRFSAERPKGSFSTLEIQRTEQGDSAMYLCASSGSGKGETQYFGPGTRLLVL.

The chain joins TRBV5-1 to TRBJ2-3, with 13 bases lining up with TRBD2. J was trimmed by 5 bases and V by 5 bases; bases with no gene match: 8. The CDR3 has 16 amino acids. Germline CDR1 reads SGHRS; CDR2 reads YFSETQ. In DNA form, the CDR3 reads TGCGCCAGCAGTTTCACTAGCGGGAGGGCCTTAGATACGCAGTATTTT. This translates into CASSFTSGRALDTQYF. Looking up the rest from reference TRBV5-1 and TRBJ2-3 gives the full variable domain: KAGVTQTPRYLIKTRGQQVTLSCSPISGHRSVSWYQQTPGQGLQFLFEYFSETQRNKGNFPGRFSGRQFSNSRSEMNVSTLELGDSALYLCASSFTSGRALDTQYFGPGTRLTVL.

CDR3 in amino acids: CASSRTSMGEQYF. DNA for the CDR3: TGTGCCAGCAGCCGGACTAGCATGGGCGAGCAGTACTTC. The chain carries TRBV5-4 and TRBJ2-7, with 8 positions matching TRBD2. After removal of 4 bases from V and 6 bases from J, the junction contained 6 bases not matched to a gene. CDR3 length equals 13 residues. CDR1 is SGHNT and CDR2 is YYREEE in the germline V gene (reference sequence).

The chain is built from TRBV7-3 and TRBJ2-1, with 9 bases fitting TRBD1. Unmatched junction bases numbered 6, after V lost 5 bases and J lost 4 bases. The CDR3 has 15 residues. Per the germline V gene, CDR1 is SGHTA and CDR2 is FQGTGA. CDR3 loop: CASSQDRGEYNEQFF. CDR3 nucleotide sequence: TGTGCCAGCAGCCAGGACAGGGGAGAGTACAATGAGCAGTTCTTC.

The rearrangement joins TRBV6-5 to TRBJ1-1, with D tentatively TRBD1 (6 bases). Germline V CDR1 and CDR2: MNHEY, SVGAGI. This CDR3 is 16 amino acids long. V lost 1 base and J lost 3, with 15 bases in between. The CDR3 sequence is CASSYLARRGDTEAFF. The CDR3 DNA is TGTGCCAGCAGTTACTTAGCGCGGAGGGGGGACACTGAAGCTTTCTTT.

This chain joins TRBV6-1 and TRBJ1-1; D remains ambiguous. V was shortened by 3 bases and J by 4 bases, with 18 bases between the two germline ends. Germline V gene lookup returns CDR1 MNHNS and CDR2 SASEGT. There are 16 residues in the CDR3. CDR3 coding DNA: TGTGCCAGCAGTGAGAGTCGGATGATGGGGAGCACTGAAGCTTTCTTT. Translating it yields CASSESRMMGSTEAFF.

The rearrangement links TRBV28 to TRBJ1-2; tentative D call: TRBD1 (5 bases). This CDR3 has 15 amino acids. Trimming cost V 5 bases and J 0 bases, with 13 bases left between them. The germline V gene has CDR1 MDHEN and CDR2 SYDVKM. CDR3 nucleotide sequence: TGTGCCAGCAGTCTTCCCGACAGCGCTAACTATGGCTACACCTTC. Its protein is CASSLPDSANYGYTF.

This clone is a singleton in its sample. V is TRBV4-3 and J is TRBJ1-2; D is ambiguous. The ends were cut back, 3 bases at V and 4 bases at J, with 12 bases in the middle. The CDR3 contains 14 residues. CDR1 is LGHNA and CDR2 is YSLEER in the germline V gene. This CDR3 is CASSQRQRSYGYTF. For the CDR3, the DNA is TGCGCCAGCAGCCAGCGACAAAGGAGCTATGGCTACACCTTC.

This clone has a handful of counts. CDR3 nucleotides: TGTGCCAGCAGCCGGACAGTTGAAGCTTTCTTT. Protein: CASSRTVEAFF. The rearrangement joins TRBV28 to TRBJ1-1, with D perhaps TRBD1 (6 bases). The V and J ends lost 6 bases and 7 bases respectively, with 9 bases between them. Germline lookup yields CDR1 MDHEN and CDR2 SYDVKM. CDR3 length: 11 residues.

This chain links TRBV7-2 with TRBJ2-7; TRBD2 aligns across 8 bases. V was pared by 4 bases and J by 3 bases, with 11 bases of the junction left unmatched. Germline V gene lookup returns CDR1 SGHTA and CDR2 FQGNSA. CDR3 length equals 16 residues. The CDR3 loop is CASSSGRLASRYEQYF. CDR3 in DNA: TGTGCCAGCAGCTCCGGAAGACTAGCGAGTCGCTACGAGCAGTACTTC.

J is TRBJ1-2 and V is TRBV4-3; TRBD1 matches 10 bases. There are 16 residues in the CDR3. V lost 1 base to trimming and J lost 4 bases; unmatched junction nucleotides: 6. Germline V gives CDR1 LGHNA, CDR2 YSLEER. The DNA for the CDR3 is TGCGCCAGCAGCCAAGTCCGACAGGGGGCCGGCTATGGCTACACCTTC. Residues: CASSQVRQGAGYGYTF.

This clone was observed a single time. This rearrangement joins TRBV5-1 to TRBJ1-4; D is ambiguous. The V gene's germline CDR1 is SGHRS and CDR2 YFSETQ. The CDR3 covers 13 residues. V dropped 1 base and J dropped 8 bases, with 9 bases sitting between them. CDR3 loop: CASSLSPGEKLFF. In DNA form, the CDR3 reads TGCGCCAGCAGCTTGAGTCCGGGCGAAAAACTGTTTTTT.

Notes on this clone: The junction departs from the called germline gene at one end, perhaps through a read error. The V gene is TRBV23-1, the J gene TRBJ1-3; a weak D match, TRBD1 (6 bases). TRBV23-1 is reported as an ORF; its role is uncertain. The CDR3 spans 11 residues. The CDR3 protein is CASSQFVRRGF. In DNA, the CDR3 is TGCGCCAGCAGTCAATTCGTACGCAGGGGTTTT.

Written as DNA, the CDR3 is TGTGCCAGCAGTTCTTACAGGGGCCTCGATCCTGAAGCTTTCTTT. It specifies CASSSYRGLDPEAFF. The rearrangement uses TRBV6-5 and TRBJ1-1; 7 bases align to TRBD1. CDR3 length equals 15 residues. The germline V gene encodes CDR1 MNHEY and CDR2 SVGAGI. The junction had 11 bases not matched to a gene; V was cut back by 4 bases and J by 6 bases.

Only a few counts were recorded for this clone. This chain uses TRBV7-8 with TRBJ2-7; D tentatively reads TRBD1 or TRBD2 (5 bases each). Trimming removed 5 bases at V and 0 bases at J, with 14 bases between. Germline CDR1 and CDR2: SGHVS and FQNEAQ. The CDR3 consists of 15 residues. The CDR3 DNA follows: TGTGCCAGCAGCCCAGGGACGTATATCTCCTACGAGCAGTACTTC. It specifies CASSPGTYISYEQYF.

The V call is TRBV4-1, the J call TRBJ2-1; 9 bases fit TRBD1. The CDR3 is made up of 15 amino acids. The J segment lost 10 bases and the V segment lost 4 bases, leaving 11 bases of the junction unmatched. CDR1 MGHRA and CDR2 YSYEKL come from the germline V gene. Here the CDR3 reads CASSPTGQGRVEQFF. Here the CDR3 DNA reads TGCGCCAGCAGCCCCACGGGACAGGGACGCGTGGAGCAGTTCTTC.

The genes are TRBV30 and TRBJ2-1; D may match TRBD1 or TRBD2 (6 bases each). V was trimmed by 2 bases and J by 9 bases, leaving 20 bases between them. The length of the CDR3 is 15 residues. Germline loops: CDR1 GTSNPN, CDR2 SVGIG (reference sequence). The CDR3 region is CAWSPKGGVMVEQFF. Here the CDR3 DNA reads TGTGCCTGGAGTCCCAAGGGGGGCGTAATGGTTGAGCAGTTCTTC.